Listed here are 8 T cell receptor beta chains from one sample, sequenced in a study of a mutant IDH1 vaccine in newly diagnosed glioma. Their specific antigens are unknown. Only in-frame clones appear in the TCRdb table, and some are missing; sequencing was by immunoSEQ multiplex PCR. The sample includes around 52,000 clones, over 65% of them seen just once. Time point reported: week 35, safety follow-up. One vaccine dose held 300 ug of mutant IDH1 20-mer peptide and came with topical imiquimod. The sample here was PBMCs, taken from a glioma patient whose treatment included an IDH1 peptide vaccine. The receptors were gathered from a middle-aged man with glioma.

J is TRBJ2-6 and V is TRBV19; a weak D match, TRBD2 (5 bases). This CDR3 has 18 residues. CDR1 and CDR2 (germline): LNHDA, SQIVND (reference sequence). Trimming cost V 4 bases and J 0 bases, with 16 bases left between them. The CDR3 is CASSRARGGYSGANVLTF. DNA of the CDR3: TGTGCCAGTAGTAGGGCCCGGGGTGGCTACTCTGGGGCCAACGTCCTGACTTTC.

The chain has TRBV27 and TRBJ2-1; the match to TRBD1 covers 10 bases. V shed 3 bases and J 16 bases; nucleotides not matched to a gene: 12. Germline loops: CDR1 MNHEY, CDR2 SMNVEV (reference sequence). The CDR3 is made up of 14 amino acids. The CDR3 spells CASSFRGTGEFFFF. The CDR3 DNA reads TGTGCCAGCAGTTTCCGGGGGACAGGGGAATTTTTTTTCTTC.

The chain carries TRBV27 and TRBJ2-7; maybe TRBD2 (7 bases). The CDR3 contains 15 residues. Germline V CDR1 and CDR2: MNHEY, SMNVEV (reference sequence). Trimming took off 8 bases at V and 0 bases at J, with 17 bases between the two ends. The CDR3 region has the DNA TGTGCCAGCGCACCCCGAGGGGGGGTCTCCTACGAGCAGTACTTC. Protein sequence: CASAPRGGVSYEQYF.

This rearrangement joins TRBV4-1 to TRBJ2-3; no clear D. Germline CDR1 MGHRA, CDR2 YSYEKL. V lost 1 base and J 0 bases, leaving 11 bases between the germline ends. This CDR3 spans 16 amino acids. The CDR3 region has the DNA TGCGCCAGCAGCCAAGCTGGCAGTTATAGCACAGATACGCAGTATTTT. Its translation is CASSQAGSYSTDTQYF.

V and J are TRBV5-6 and TRBJ2-1, with 7 bases matching TRBD2. V lost 4 bases and J lost 4; bases outside the gene matches: 8. This CDR3 comprises 15 residues. Looked up from germline, CDR1 is SGHDT and CDR2 is YYEEEE. The CDR3 reads CASSRAGEGYNEQFF. The CDR3, as DNA: TGTGCCAGCAGCCGGGCCGGGGAGGGGTACAATGAGCAGTTCTTC.

The chain carries TRBV11-3 and TRBJ2-5; 8 positions agree with TRBD2. Per the germline V gene, CDR1 is SGHNT and CDR2 is YENEEA. CDR3 size: 15 residues. V lost 5 bases, J lost 7 bases, and 12 bases stayed unmatched. The CDR3 coding sequence is TGTGCCAGCAGCCCCAGTGCGGGAGGCCAGGGGACCCAGTACTTC. It translates to CASSPSAGGQGTQYF.

This clone was counted a few times. The chain carries TRBV7-8 and TRBJ1-5; the D is unclear. CDR3 size: 15 residues. From germline, CDR1 is SGHVS and CDR2 FQNEAQ. The V end was cut by 6 bases, the J end by 0 bases, with 12 bases between. The CDR3 loop is CASRKDRVSNQPQHF. The CDR3 DNA is TGTGCCAGCAGAAAAGACCGGGTTAGCAATCAGCCCCAGCATTTT. Drawing the rest from reference TRBV7-8 and TRBJ1-5, the complete variable domain is GAGVSQSPRYKVAKRGQDVALRCDPISGHVSLFWYQQALGQGPEFLTYFQNEAQLDKSGLPSDRFFAERPEGSVSTLKIQRTQQEDSAVYLCASRKDRVSNQPQHFGDGTRLSIL.

The chain couples TRBV6-6 to TRBJ1-2; D perhaps matches TRBD1 (5 bases). CDR3 length: 14 residues. The germline V and J ends were trimmed by 0 bases and 11 bases, with 16 bases remaining between them. The germline V gene has CDR1 MNHNY and CDR2 SVGAGI (reference sequence). The CDR3 bases are TGTGCCAGCAGTTACTCGCCGGACACGAACGGGTACACCTTC. It encodes CASSYSPDTNGYTF.